This TCR beta chain was documented in a study of T cell responses to AZD1222 COVID-19 vaccine. Looking at the study overall: Timing groups of about 4 and about 12 weeks for second doses were pooled.

Trimming at V came to 6 bases and at J to 6 bases, leaving 18 bases not matched to a gene. Germline V gene sequence: CDR1 LGHNA, CDR2 YNFKEQ. The CDR3 runs 18 residues. Points from the study as a whole: No day 14 peak samples; only post-peak repertoires were characterized. Regions left unmutated in variants are reportedly the target of nearly half of spike-specific TCRs. Vaccine-associated CD4 TCRs spanned spike, dominant at 160-218 and 743-854.

Of note for this clone: The antigen is unknown.

TCRdb's copy holds only in-frame clones and misses some; the assay was immunoSEQ multiplex PCR. Here the sample spans fewer than 150,000 clones, about 93% being singletons. The receptor's source is an adult in good health. This sequence joins TRBV4-2 and TRBJ2-2, with TRBD2 matching 8 bases. The sequencing used peripheral blood, collected on day 0 of AZD1222 vaccination. The CDR3 nucleotides read TGTGCCAGCAGGGGCTTAGTCGGGGGGGCAAGCCAGGCCGGGGAGCTGTTTTTT. It codes for CASRGLVGGASQAGELFF.